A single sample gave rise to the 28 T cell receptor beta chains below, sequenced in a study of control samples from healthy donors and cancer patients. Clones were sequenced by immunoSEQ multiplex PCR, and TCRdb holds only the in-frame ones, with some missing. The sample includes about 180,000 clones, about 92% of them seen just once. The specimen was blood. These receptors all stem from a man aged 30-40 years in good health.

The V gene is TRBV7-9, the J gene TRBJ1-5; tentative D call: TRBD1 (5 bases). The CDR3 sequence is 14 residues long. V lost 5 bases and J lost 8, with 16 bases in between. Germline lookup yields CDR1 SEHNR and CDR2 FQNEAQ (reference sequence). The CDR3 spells CASSPGGEEKPQHF. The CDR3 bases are TGTGCCAGCAGCCCGGGGGGAGAGGAAAAGCCCCAGCATTTT.

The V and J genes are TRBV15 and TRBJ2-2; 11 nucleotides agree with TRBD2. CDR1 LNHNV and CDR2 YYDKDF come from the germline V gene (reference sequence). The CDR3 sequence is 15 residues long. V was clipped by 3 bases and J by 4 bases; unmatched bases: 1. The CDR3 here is CATSRGLAATGELFF. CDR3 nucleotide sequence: TGTGCCACCAGCAGGGGACTAGCGGCCACCGGGGAGCTGTTTTTT.

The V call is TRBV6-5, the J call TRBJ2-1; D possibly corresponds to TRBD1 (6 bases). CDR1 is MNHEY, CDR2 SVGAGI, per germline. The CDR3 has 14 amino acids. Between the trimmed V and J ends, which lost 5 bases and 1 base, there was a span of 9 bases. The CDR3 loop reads CASSTGTSYNEQFF. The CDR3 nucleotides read TGTGCCAGCAGTACTGGGACATCCTACAATGAGCAGTTCTTC.

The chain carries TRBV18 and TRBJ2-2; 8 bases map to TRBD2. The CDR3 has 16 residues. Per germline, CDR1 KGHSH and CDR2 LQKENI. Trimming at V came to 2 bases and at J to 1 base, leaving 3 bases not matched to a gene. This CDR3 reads CASSPYSGKNTGELFF. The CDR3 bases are TGTGCCAGCTCACCATATAGCGGGAAGAACACCGGGGAGCTGTTTTTT.

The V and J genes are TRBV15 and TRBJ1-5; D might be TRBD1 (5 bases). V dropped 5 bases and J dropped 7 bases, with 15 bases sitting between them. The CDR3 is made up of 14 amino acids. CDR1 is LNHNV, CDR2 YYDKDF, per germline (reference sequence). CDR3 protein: CATSSGEAIQPQHF. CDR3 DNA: TGTGCCACCAGCTCGGGGGAGGCCATCCAGCCCCAGCATTTT.

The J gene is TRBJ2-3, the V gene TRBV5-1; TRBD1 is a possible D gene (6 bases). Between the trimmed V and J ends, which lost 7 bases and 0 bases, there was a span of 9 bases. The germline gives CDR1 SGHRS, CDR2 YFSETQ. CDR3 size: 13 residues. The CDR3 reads CASGQFSTDTQYF. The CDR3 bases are TGCGCCAGCGGACAGTTTAGCACAGATACGCAGTATTTT.

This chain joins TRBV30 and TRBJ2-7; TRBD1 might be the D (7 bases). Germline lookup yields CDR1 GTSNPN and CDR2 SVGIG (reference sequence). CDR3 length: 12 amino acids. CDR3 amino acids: CAMSRGVYEQYF. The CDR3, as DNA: TGTGCGATGTCCAGGGGGGTCTACGAGCAGTACTTC.

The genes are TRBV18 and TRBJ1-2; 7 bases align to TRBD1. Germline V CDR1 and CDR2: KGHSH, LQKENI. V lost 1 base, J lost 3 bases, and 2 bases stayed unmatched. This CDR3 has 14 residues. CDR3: CASSPQGADYGYTF. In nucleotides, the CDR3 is TGTGCCAGCTCACCACAGGGGGCGGACTATGGCTACACCTTC.

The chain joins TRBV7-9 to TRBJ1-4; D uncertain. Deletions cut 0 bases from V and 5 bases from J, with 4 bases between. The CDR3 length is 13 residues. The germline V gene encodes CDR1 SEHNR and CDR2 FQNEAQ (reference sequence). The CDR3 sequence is CASSLAGNEKLFF. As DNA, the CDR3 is TGTGCCAGCAGCTTAGCAGGGAATGAAAAACTGTTTTTT.

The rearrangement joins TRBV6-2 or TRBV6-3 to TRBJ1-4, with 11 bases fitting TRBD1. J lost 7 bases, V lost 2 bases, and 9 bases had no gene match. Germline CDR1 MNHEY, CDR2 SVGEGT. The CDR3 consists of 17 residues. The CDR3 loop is CASSYPIGQGAREKLFF. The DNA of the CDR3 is TGTGCCAGCAGTTACCCGATCGGACAGGGGGCGCGTGAAAAACTGTTTTTT.

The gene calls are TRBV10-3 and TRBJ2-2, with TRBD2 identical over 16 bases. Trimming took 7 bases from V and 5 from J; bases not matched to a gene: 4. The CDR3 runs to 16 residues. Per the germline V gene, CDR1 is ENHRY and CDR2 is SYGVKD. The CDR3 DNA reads TGTGCCATCACAGGGACTAGCGGGAGGGCTACCGGGGAGCTGTTTTTT. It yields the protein CAITGTSGRATGELFF.

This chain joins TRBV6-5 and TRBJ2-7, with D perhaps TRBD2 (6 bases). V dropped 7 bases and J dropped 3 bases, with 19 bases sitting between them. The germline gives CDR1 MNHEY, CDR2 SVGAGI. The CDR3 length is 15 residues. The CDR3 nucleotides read TGTGCCAGCATGACCACATGGGGGGAAGGCTACGAGCAGTACTTC. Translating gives CASMTTWGEGYEQYF.

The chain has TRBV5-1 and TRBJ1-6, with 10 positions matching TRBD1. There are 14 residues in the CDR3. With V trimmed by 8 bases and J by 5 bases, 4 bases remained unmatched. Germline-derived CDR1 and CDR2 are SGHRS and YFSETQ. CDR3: CASRQGADNSPLHF. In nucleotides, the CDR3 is TGCGCCAGTCGACAGGGGGCGGATAATTCACCCCTCCACTTT.

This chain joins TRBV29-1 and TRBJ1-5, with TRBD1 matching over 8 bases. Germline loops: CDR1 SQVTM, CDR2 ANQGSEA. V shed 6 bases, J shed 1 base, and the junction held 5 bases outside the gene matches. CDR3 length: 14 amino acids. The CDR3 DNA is TGCAGCGTGACAGGGGACGGGAGCAATCAGCCCCAGCATTTT. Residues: CSVTGDGSNQPQHF. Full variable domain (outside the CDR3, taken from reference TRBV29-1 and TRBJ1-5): SAVISQKPSRDICQRGTSLTIQCQVDSQVTMMFWYRQQPGQSLTLIATANQGSEATYESGFVIDKFPISRPNLTFSTLTVSNMSPEDSSIYLCSVTGDGSNQPQHFGDGTRLSIL.

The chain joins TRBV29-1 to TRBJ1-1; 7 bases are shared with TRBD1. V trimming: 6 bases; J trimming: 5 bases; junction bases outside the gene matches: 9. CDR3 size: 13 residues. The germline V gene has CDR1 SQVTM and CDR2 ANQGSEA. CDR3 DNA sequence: TGCAGCGTGAGAGGACAGGCCGGAACTGAAGCTTTCTTT. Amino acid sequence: CSVRGQAGTEAFF.

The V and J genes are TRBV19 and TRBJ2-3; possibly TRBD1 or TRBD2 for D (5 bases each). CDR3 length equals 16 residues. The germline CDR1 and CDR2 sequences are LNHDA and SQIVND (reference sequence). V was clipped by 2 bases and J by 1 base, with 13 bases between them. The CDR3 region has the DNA TGTGCCAGTAGTATAATGGGGGAAAAGGGCACAGATACGCAGTATTTT. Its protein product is CASSIMGEKGTDTQYF.

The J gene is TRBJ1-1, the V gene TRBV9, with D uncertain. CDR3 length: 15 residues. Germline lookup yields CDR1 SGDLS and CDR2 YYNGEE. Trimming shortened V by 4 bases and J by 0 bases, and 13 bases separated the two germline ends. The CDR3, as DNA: TGTGCCAGCAGCTTATCGGACCGAATGAACACTGAAGCTTTCTTT. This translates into CASSLSDRMNTEAFF.

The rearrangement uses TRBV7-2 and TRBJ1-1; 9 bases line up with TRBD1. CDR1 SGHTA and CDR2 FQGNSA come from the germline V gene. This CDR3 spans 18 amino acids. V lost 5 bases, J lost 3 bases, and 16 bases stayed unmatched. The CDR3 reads CASSRYVGQGRGDTEAFF. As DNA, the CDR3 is TGTGCCAGCAGCAGATATGTGGGACAGGGAAGGGGGGACACTGAAGCTTTCTTT. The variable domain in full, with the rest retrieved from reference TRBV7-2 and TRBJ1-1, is GAGVSQSPSNKVTEKGKDVELRCDPISGHTALYWYRQSLGQGLEFLIYFQGNSAPDKSGLPSDRFSAERTGGSVSTLTIQRTQQEDSAVYLCASSRYVGQGRGDTEAFFGQGTRLTVV.

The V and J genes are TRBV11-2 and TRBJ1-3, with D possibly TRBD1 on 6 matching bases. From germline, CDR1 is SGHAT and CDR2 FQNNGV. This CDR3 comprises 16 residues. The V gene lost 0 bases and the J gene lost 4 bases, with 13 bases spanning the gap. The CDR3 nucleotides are TGTGCCAGCAGCTTAGATTCGGGGGCCTTGGGAAACACCATATATTTT. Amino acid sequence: CASSLDSGALGNTIYF.

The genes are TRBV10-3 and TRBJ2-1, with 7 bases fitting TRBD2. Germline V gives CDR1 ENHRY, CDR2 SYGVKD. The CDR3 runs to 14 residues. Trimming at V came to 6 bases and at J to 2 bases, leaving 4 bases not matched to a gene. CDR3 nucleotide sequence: TGTGCCATCAGGGGGGGGACGGCCTACAATGAGCAGTTCTTC. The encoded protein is CAIRGGTAYNEQFF.

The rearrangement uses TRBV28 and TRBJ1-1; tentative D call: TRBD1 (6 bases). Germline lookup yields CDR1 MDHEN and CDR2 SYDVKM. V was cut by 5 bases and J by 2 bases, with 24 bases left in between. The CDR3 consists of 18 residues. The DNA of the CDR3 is TGTGCCAGCAGTACGACCTTGAGGGGGGTGCGACTTAACACTGAAGCTTTCTTT. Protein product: CASSTTLRGVRLNTEAFF.

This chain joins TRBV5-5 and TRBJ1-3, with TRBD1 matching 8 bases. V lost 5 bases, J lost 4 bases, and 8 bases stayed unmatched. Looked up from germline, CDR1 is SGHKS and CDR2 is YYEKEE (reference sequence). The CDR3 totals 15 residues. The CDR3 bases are TGTGCCAGCAGGTCTGGACAGGGAGTCGGAAACACCATATATTTT. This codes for CASRSGQGVGNTIYF.

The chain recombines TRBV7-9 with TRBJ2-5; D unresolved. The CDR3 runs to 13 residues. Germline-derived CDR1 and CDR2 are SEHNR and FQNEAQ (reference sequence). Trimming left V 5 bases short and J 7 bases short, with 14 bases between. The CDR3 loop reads CASSLGLVGTQYF. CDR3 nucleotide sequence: TGTGCCAGCAGCCTAGGCTTGGTAGGGACCCAGTACTTC.

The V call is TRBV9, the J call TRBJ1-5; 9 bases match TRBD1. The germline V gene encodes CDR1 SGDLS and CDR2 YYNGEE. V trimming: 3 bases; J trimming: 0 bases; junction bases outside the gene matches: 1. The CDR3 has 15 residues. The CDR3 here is CASSGQGDSNQPQHF. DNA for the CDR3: TGTGCCAGCAGCGGACAGGGGGATAGCAATCAGCCCCAGCATTTT.

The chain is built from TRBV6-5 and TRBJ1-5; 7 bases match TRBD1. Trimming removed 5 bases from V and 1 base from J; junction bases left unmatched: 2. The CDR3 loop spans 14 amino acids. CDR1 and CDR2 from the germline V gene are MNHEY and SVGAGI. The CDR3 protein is CASSPGGSNQPQHF. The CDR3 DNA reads TGTGCCAGCAGTCCAGGGGGGAGCAATCAGCCCCAGCATTTT.

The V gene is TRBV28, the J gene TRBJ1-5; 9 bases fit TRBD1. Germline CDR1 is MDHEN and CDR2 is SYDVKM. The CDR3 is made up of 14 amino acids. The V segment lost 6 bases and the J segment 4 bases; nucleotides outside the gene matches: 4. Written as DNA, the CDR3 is TGTGCCAGCAGCGCGGGGACAGGGAATCAGCCCCAGCATTTT. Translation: CASSAGTGNQPQHF.

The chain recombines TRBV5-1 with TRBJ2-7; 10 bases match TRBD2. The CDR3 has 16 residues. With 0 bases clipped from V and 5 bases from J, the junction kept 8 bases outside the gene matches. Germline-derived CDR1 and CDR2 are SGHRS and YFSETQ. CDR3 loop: CASSLVWLAGENEQYF. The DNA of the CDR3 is TGCGCCAGCAGCTTGGTGTGGCTAGCGGGAGAAAACGAGCAGTACTTC.

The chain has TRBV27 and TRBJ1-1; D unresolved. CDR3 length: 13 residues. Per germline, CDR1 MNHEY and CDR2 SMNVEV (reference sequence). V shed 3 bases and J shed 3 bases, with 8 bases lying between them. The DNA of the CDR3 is TGTGCCAGCAGTTTGTTGGGTTACACTGAAGCTTTCTTT. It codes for CASSLLGYTEAFF.